Described below is a single T cell receptor (beta chain) sequence and its context. Clones were read by immunoSEQ multiplex PCR, and TCRdb kept only the in-frame ones, dropping some. Of roughly 130,000 clones listed, approximately 89% were seen once; the top ten hold 3.6%. The data stem from a study of blood T cell repertoires in COVID-19. This CDR3 contains 13 residues. The ends lost 4 bases at V and 4 bases at J; junction bases unmatched: 2. Germline V gives CDR1 LGHDT, CDR2 YNNKEL (reference sequence). The rearrangement joins TRBV3-1 (or the pseudogene TRBV3-2) to TRBJ1-1, with 8 bases aligning to TRBD1. The specimen sequenced was peripheral blood. This clonotype originated in an older woman with acute or convalescent COVID-19. CDR3 sequence: CASSLGQGTEAFF. The CDR3 region has the DNA TGTGCCAGCAGCCTAGGACAGGGCACTGAAGCTTTCTTT.